The clone carrying this T cell receptor (beta chain) was seen only a few times. TCRdb recomputed calls from the 5' RACE reads with MiXCR, one row per CDR3 protein. The sample comprises roughly 40,000 distinct CDR3 sequences, 7.1% of which are singletons, and roughly 4.8% rests with the top ten. The data stem from a study of early T cells in non-severe SARS-CoV-2 infection. V lost 3 bases, J lost 6 bases, and 9 bases lay in between. CDR3 size: 13 residues. Germline CDR1 and CDR2: SGDLS and YYNGEE. Sequencing was carried out using whole blood. This chain joins TRBV9 and TRBJ1-4; D remains ambiguous. This TCR came from an adult who was a healthcare worker with PCR-confirmed SARS-CoV-2 infection or an uninfected control (not recorded which). The CDR3 sequence: CASSERPYEKLFF. The DNA for the CDR3 is TGTGCCAGCAGCGAGAGGCCGTATGAAAAACTGTTTTTT.